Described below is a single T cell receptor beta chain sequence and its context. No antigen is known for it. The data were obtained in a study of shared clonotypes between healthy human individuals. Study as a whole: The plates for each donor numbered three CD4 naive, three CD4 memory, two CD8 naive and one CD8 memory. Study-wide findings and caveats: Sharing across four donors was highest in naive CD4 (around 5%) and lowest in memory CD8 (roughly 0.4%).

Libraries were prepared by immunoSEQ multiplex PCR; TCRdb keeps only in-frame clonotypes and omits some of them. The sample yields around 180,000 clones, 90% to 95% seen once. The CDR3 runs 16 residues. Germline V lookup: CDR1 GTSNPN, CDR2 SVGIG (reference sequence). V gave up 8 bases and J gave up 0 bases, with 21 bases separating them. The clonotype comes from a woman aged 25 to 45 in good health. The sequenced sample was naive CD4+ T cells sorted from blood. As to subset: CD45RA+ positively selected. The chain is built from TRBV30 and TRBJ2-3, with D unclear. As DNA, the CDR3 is TGTGCCGTGCGGAAGGGTCGCATTTCTAGCACAGATACGCAGTATTTT. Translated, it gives CAVRKGRISSTDTQYF.